The T cell receptor (beta chain) described here comes from a study of shared clonotypes between healthy human individuals. As defined, naive CD8 cells were CD45RO-negative and positively selected for CCR7, with terminally differentiated effector memory CD45RA+ cells excluded. The germline gives CDR1 LNHDA, CDR2 SQIVND (reference sequence). J was trimmed by 5 bases and V by 7 bases; bases with no gene match: 6. This CDR3 has 14 amino acids. This clone was counted once. This table comes from immunoSEQ multiplex PCR, and its TCRdb copy is limited to in-frame clones, with some not included. The sample holds hundreds of thousands of clones, roughly 95% seen once.

The clonotype originates from a woman in her twenties or thirties in good health. The source material was naive CD8+ T cells sorted from blood. The J gene is TRBJ2-1, the V gene TRBV19; TRBD1 agrees at 9 bases. The chain's CDR3 is CASTPGQGDNEQFF. CDR3 coding DNA: TGTGCCAGTACCCCGGGACAGGGAGACAATGAGCAGTTCTTC. Based on the CDR3 plus reference TRBV19 and TRBJ2-1, the full variable domain is DGGITQSPKYLFRKEGQNVTLSCEQNLNHDAMYWYRQDPGQGLRLIYYSQIVNDFQKGDIAEGYSVSREKKESFPLTVTSAQKNPTAFYLCASTPGQGDNEQFFGPGTRLTVL.